The 25 T cell receptor beta chains given below trace back to one sample, sequenced in a study of naive and memory T cell subsets. For blood and skin samples, reverse transcription used TCR alpha and beta constant primers. TCRdb called the 5' RACE reads again in MiXCR, with one record for every CDR3 protein. The table includes about 22,000 distinct CDR3 sequences, 4% to 5% detected once. Whole-blood samples were less than 3 ml of peripheral blood from healthy adult volunteers. The source of these receptors is a male donor in good health.

Many counts were recorded for this clonotype. This chain uses TRBV6-6 with TRBJ1-5; TRBD1 is a possible D gene (5 bases). CDR1 and CDR2 (germline): MNHNY, SVGAGI (reference sequence). The CDR3 has 15 residues. V lost 5 bases and J 2 bases, leaving 13 bases between the germline ends. Here the CDR3 reads CASSDWGGGNQPQHF. As DNA, the CDR3 is TGTGCCAGCAGTGACTGGGGGGGGGGCAATCAGCCCCAGCATTTT.

This clonotype was recorded at least ten times. The chain carries TRBV20-1 and TRBJ2-7; D might be TRBD1 (6 bases). Germline V gene data show CDR1 as DFQATT and CDR2 as SNEGSKA (reference sequence). Trimming cost V 6 bases and J 3 bases, with 18 bases left between them. The CDR3 extends over 14 amino acids. The CDR3 here is CSANLGGRNYEQYF. The CDR3 DNA follows: TGCAGTGCCAATCTAGGGGGACGGAACTACGAGCAGTACTTC.

Ten or more counts support this clonotype. This chain connects TRBV20-1 to TRBJ1-2; D is ambiguous. The CDR3 runs to 13 residues. CDR1 and CDR2 from the germline V gene are DFQATT and SNEGSKA (reference sequence). V was trimmed by 0 bases and J by 1 base, leaving 6 bases between them. CDR3: CSARDSFNYGYTF. CDR3 in DNA: TGCAGTGCTAGAGATTCTTTTAACTATGGCTACACCTTC.

This clonotype was seen ten or more times. The CDR3 is CASSLGQGRPETQYF. Written as DNA, the CDR3 is TGTGCCAGCAGCTTAGGACAGGGTCGTCCAGAGACCCAGTACTTC. The rearrangement links TRBV11-2 to TRBJ2-5; 7 bases are shared with TRBD1. There are 15 residues in the CDR3. The junction had 6 bases not matched to a gene; V was cut back by 1 base and J by 4 bases. Germline V CDR1 and CDR2: SGHAT, FQNNGV. Drawing the rest from reference TRBV11-2 and TRBJ2-5, the complete variable domain is EAGVAQSPRYKIIEKRQSVAFWCNPISGHATLYWYQQILGQGPKLLIQFQNNGVVDDSQLPKDRFSAERLKGVDSTLKIQPAKLEDSAVYLCASSLGQGRPETQYFGPGTRLLVL.

This clonotype was observed many times. CDR3 in DNA: TGTGCCATCAGTGAGTCAGGGGCGCGTAGTGAGCAGTTCTTC. This encodes CAISESGARSEQFF. The J gene is TRBJ2-1, the V gene TRBV10-3; weak D call: TRBD1 (5 bases). CDR1 ENHRY and CDR2 SYGVKD come from the germline V gene. V was clipped by 0 bases and J by 9 bases, with 12 bases between them. CDR3 length: 14 amino acids.

This clonotype was observed at least ten times. V usage is TRBV29-1 and J usage is TRBJ1-4, with 7 bases aligning to TRBD1. CDR3 length: 12 residues. V lost 6 bases, J lost 8 bases, and 6 bases stayed unmatched. Germline V gene lookup returns CDR1 SQVTM and CDR2 ANQGSEA. For the CDR3, the DNA is TGCAGCGTCAGACAGGGTCGGGAAAAACTGTTTTTT. It is translated as CSVRQGREKLFF.

This clonotype was recorded many times. The chain is built from TRBV5-6 and TRBJ2-7; 9 bases are shared with TRBD2. The germline V gene has CDR1 SGHDT and CDR2 YYEEEE. V was clipped by 4 bases and J by 3 bases; unmatched bases: 5. This CDR3 comprises 14 residues. The CDR3 spells CASSLGTSLYEQYF. The CDR3 nucleotides read TGTGCCAGCAGCCTAGGGACTAGCCTCTACGAGCAGTACTTC.

On this clonotype: This may come from a read error, since a much larger clone is one base off. This rearrangement joins TRBV10-2 to TRBJ2-5, with D possibly matching TRBD2 (5 bases). The CDR3 is 13 amino acids. V was trimmed by 6 bases and J by 1 base, leaving 9 bases between them. The germline gives CDR1 WSHSY, CDR2 SAAADI. CDR3: CASRLGSQETQYF. As DNA, the CDR3 is TGCGCCAGCAGACTAGGAAGCCAAGAGACCCAGTACTTC.

The sample holds many counts of this clonotype. V gene TRBV5-1 combines with J gene TRBJ2-1, with D perhaps being TRBD1 or TRBD2 (5 bases each). The CDR3 consists of 16 residues. The germline V and J ends were trimmed by 4 bases and 5 bases, with 19 bases remaining between them. CDR1 is SGHRS and CDR2 is YFSETQ in the germline V gene. CDR3 region: CASSPLTLLGDNEQFF. CDR3 nucleotides: TGCGCCAGCAGCCCTCTGACTCTACTGGGGGACAATGAGCAGTTCTTC.

This clonotype was detected ten times or more. V is TRBV29-1 and J is TRBJ1-2, with a weak D call TRBD1 (6 bases). This CDR3 has 14 amino acids. V was clipped by 3 bases and J by 5 bases, with 16 bases between them. The germline V gene has CDR1 SQVTM and CDR2 ANQGSEA. The CDR3 protein is CSVDVQGASYGYTF. CDR3 nucleotide sequence: TGCAGCGTTGACGTACAGGGTGCAAGTTATGGCTACACCTTC.

The rearrangement uses TRBV10-3 and TRBJ2-1; tentatively, D is TRBD2 (7 bases). This CDR3 is built from 17 residues. CDR1 is ENHRY and CDR2 is SYGVKD in the germline V gene. V shed 0 bases and J shed 5 bases, with 17 bases lying between them. DNA of the CDR3: TGTGCCATCAGTGAGTCGGGGAGGGGGGCAAGAGACAATGAGCAGTTCTTC. Protein product: CAISESGRGARDNEQFF.

In this sample, this clonotype turned up many times. The chain is built from TRBV20-1 and TRBJ2-7; TRBD1 matches 9 bases. This CDR3 has 14 residues. Germline lookup yields CDR1 DFQATT and CDR2 SNEGSKA (reference sequence). V was pared by 2 bases and J by 2 bases, with 4 bases of the junction left unmatched. The CDR3 sequence is CSARYRGRPYEQYF. As DNA, the CDR3 is TGCAGTGCTAGATACAGGGGGCGCCCCTACGAGCAGTACTTC.

This clonotype was recorded at least ten times. The chain uses TRBV9 and TRBJ2-3, with D possibly being TRBD1 or TRBD2 (6 bases each). Trimming stripped 3 bases from V and 2 bases from J, with 13 bases between. Germline V gene data show CDR1 as SGDLS and CDR2 as YYNGEE. CDR3 length: 15 residues. The CDR3 DNA follows: TGTGCCAGCAGCGAGGAGGGGACAAACACAGATACGCAGTATTTT. It yields the protein CASSEEGTNTDTQYF.

This clonotype was counted at least ten times. The rearrangement joins TRBV10-3 to TRBJ2-5; D remains ambiguous. CDR3 size: 16 residues. V was pared by 1 base and J by 0 bases, with 12 bases between. The germline gives CDR1 ENHRY, CDR2 SYGVKD. The CDR3 spells CAISEWKRAYQETQYF. CDR3 in DNA: TGTGCCATCAGTGAGTGGAAACGGGCGTACCAAGAGACCCAGTACTTC.

This clonotype was found a few times. This may arise from a read error, as a much more abundant clone is one base away. J is TRBJ2-7 and V is TRBV29-1, with 9 bases lining up with TRBD2. Germline V CDR1 and CDR2: SQVTM, ANQGSEA. The CDR3 contains 14 residues. V shed 5 bases and J 5 bases; nucleotides not matched to a gene: 10. CDR3 residues: CSVYLAGSPDEQYF. The CDR3 nucleotides are TGCAGCGTTTACCTAGCGGGAAGCCCCGACGAGCAGTACTTC.

This clonotype has at least ten counts. The chain is built from TRBV6-5 and TRBJ2-1; tentatively, D is TRBD2 (6 bases). This CDR3 region has 14 residues. CDR1 MNHEY and CDR2 SVGAGI come from the germline V gene. Between the trimmed V and J ends, which lost 5 bases and 5 bases, there was a span of 13 bases. The CDR3 DNA sequence: TGTGCCAGCAGTCTACTCAGGGAGGACAATGAGCAGTTCTTC. Its protein is CASSLLREDNEQFF.

In this sample, this clonotype is medium-sized. The rearrangement links TRBV5-4 to TRBJ2-1; D might be TRBD2 (6 bases). The CDR3 spans 17 residues. The germline V gene encodes CDR1 SGHNT and CDR2 YYREEE (reference sequence). The V and J ends lost 1 base and 2 bases respectively, with 16 bases between them. The CDR3 bases are TGTGCCAGCAGCTTGTACTTAGGCGGGGAGACCTACAATGAGCAGTTCTTC. This codes for CASSLYLGGETYNEQFF.

This clonotype was counted many times. The V gene is TRBV18, the J gene TRBJ2-7; TRBD2 might be the D (6 bases). Deletions cut 3 bases from V and 7 bases from J, with 19 bases between. This CDR3 spans 15 amino acids. Germline V CDR1 and CDR2: KGHSH, LQKENI. CDR3 in DNA: TGTGCCAGCTCACCTCTTGACGCGGGAATTGGGGAGCAGTACTTC. Amino acid sequence: CASSPLDAGIGEQYF.

This clonotype has more than one count but fewer than ten. J is TRBJ2-3 and V is TRBV29-1, with 10 bases that match TRBD2. The V gene's germline CDR1 is SQVTM and CDR2 ANQGSEA. The CDR3 totals 15 residues. The ends lost 7 bases at V and 0 bases at J; junction bases unmatched: 7. CDR3 nucleotides: TGCAGCGGAACATCACTAGCGGGGAGCACAGATACGCAGTATTTT. Translated: CSGTSLAGSTDTQYF.

The chain combines TRBV4-1 with TRBJ2-4; D ambiguous. Trimming shortened V by 3 bases and J by 2 bases, and 11 bases separated the two germline ends. The CDR3 is 15 amino acids. In germline, CDR1 is MGHRA, CDR2 YSYEKL. The CDR3 reads CASSHPGQPKNIQYF. The CDR3 region has the DNA TGCGCCAGCAGCCACCCCGGGCAACCCAAAAACATTCAGTACTTC.

In this sample, this clonotype turned up many times. The CDR3 bases are TGTGCCAGCAGTTTATATGGCTGGGATGAGCAGTTCTTC. This gives the protein CASSLYGWDEQFF. This rearrangement joins TRBV28 to TRBJ2-1, with D unclear. Germline V gene sequence: CDR1 MDHEN, CDR2 SYDVKM. V was cut by 1 base and J by 8 bases, with 9 bases left in between. CDR3 length: 13 residues.

This clonotype was observed many times. CDR3 amino acids: CSAYDRAMAEAFF. CDR3 bases: TGCAGTGCTTATGACAGGGCTATGGCTGAAGCTTTCTTT. The rearrangement uses TRBV20-1 and TRBJ1-1, with 7 positions matching TRBD1. V shed 5 bases and J 6 bases; nucleotides not matched to a gene: 9. This CDR3 comprises 13 residues. Germline values: CDR1 DFQATT, CDR2 SNEGSKA (reference sequence).

This clonotype has a count of ten or more. CDR3 amino acids: CASTESSYEQYF. CDR3 nucleotide sequence: TGTGCCAGCACCGAGTCGAGCTACGAGCAGTACTTC. The chain has TRBV6-2 or TRBV6-3 and TRBJ2-7; D not certain. V dropped 7 bases and J dropped 3 bases, with 10 bases sitting between them. CDR1 is MNHEY, CDR2 SVGEGT, per germline. The CDR3 length is 12 residues.

This clonotype was seen repeatedly, ten times or more. V usage is TRBV27 and J usage is TRBJ2-7; TRBD1 might be the D (7 bases). The CDR3 is made up of 15 amino acids. Trimming stripped 5 bases from V and 2 bases from J, with 16 bases between. Germline V CDR1 and CDR2: MNHEY, SMNVEV (reference sequence). CDR3 bases: TGTGCCAGCAGTCCCAGGCAGGGGGGACCCTACGAGCAGTACTTC. This sequence encodes CASSPRQGGPYEQYF.

There are many counts of this clonotype. This chain connects TRBV4-1 to TRBJ2-3; TRBD2 agrees at 11 bases. CDR3 length: 16 residues. V trimming: 2 bases; J trimming: 1 base; junction bases outside the gene matches: 2. Germline loops: CDR1 MGHRA, CDR2 YSYEKL. The CDR3 DNA reads as TGCGCCAGCAGCCAAACGGGACTAGCGGGCACAGATACGCAGTATTTT. Amino acid sequence: CASSQTGLAGTDTQYF.